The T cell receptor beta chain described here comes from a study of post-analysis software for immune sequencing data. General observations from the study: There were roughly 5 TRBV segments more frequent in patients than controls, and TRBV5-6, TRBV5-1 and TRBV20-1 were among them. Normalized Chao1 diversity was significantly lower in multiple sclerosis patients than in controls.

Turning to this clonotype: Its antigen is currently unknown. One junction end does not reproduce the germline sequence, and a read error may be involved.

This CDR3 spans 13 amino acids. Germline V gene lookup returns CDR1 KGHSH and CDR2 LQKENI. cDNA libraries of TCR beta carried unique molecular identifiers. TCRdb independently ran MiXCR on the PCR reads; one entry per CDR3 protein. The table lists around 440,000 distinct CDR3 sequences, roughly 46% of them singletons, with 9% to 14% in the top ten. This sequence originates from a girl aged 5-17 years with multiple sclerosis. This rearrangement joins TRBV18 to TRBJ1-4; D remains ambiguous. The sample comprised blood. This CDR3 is CVSSPPSNEKLFF. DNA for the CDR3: TGTGTCAGCTCACCACCGTCTAATGAAAAACTGTTTTTT.